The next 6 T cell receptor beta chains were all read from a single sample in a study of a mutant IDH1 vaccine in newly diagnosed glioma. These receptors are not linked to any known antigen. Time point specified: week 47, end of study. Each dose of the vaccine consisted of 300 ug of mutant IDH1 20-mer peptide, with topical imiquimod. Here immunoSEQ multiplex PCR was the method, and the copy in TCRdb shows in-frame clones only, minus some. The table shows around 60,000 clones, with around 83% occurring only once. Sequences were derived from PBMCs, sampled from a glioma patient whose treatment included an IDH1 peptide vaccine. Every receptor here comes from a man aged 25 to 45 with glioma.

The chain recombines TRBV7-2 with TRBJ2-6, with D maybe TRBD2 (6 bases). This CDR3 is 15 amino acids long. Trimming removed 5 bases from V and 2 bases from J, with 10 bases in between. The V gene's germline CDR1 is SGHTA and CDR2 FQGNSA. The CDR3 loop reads CASSAGRAGANVLTF. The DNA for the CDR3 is TGTGCCAGCAGCGCGGGGCGGGCTGGGGCCAACGTCCTGACTTTC.

CDR3 nucleotides: TGTGCCAGCAGCTTAAGTGGCCAGGGGCTGTACTTC. It specifies CASSLSGQGLYF. This sequence joins TRBV7-7 and TRBJ2-5; D is perhaps TRBD1 (6 bases). V gave up 2 bases and J gave up 13 bases, with 14 bases separating them. The CDR3 has 12 residues. Germline loops: CDR1 SSHAT, CDR2 FNYEAQ (reference sequence).

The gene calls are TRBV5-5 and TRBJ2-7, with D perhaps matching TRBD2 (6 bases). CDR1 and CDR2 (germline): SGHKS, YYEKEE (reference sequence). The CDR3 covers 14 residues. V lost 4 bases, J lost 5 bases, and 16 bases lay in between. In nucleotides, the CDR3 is TGTGCCAGCAGCCAAATAGGAGGGTCCCACGAGCAGTACTTC. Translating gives CASSQIGGSHEQYF.

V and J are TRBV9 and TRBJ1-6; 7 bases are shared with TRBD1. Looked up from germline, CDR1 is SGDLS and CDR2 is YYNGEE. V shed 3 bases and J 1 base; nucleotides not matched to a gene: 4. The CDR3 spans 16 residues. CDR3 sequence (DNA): TGTGCCAGCAGCGCAGGGGGATGGTCCTATAATTCACCCCTCCACTTT. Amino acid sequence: CASSAGGWSYNSPLHF.

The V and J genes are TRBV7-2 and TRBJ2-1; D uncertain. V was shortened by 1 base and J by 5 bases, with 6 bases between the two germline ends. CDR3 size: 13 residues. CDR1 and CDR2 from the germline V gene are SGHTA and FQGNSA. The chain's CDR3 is CASSLGVDNEQFF. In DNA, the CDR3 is TGTGCCAGCAGCTTAGGGGTTGACAATGAGCAGTTCTTC. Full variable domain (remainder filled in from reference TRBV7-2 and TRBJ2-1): GAGVSQSPSNKVTEKGKDVELRCDPISGHTALYWYRQSLGQGLEFLIYFQGNSAPDKSGLPSDRFSAERTGGSVSTLTIQRTQQEDSAVYLCASSLGVDNEQFFGPGTRLTVL.

The CDR3 spells CAISADNEQFF. The CDR3 DNA reads TGTGCCATCAGTGCTGACAATGAGCAGTTCTTC. The chain couples TRBV10-3 to TRBJ2-1; D is unresolved. The CDR3 spans 11 residues. The germline V and J ends were trimmed by 4 bases and 5 bases, with 3 bases remaining between them. CDR1 is ENHRY and CDR2 is SYGVKD in the germline V gene.